Listed here is a single TCR beta chain. Each CDR3 protein is one row after TCRdb ran MiXCR on the 5' RACE reads. The sample yields about 390,000 distinct CDR3 sequences, around a sixth seen once. The data were taken from a study of T-cell memory formation after mild COVID-19. CDR1 SQVTM and CDR2 ANQGSEA come from the germline V gene. The ends lost 4 bases at V and 9 bases at J; junction bases unmatched: 3. CDR3 size: 11 residues. The clonotype originates from a man aged 18-30 years who had mild COVID-19 (a few samples of this study predate the infection). Cell type and time point are not known. V usage is TRBV29-1 and J usage is TRBJ1-5; 7 nucleotides align to TRBD1. Sequencing input: PBMCs or a T cell subset sorted from them (not recorded which). This CDR3 is CSVAGGGPQHF. The DNA of the CDR3 is TGCAGCGTTGCAGGGGGGGGGCCCCAGCATTTT.